These T cell receptor beta chains were read from a single sample in a study of blood T cell repertoires in COVID-19. Assay: immunoSEQ multiplex PCR; the TCRdb copy retains only in-frame clones and omits some. The sample has some 150,000 clones, 77% seen once. Sequencing was performed on peripheral blood. These receptors came from a woman in her fifties or sixties with active or convalescent COVID-19. Each CDR3 is given with its conserved first and last residue. Fields, in order: clone size, V gene, D gene, J gene, CDR3 protein, CDR3 DNA. D genes are given only for firm matches. Some rows mark clone size as missing; the rest say once, few, many or name a class of expanded clone.

abundance: NA; v_gene: TRBV19; d_gene: TRBD2; j_gene: TRBJ2-1; CDR3aa: CASSRTSGRANEQFF; CDR3nt: TGTGCCAGTAGTCGAACTAGCGGGAGGGCGAATGAGCAGTTCTTC
abundance: NA; v_gene: TRBV7-6; d_gene: NA; j_gene: TRBJ1-1; CDR3aa: CASSSRPGMGNTEAFF; CDR3nt: TGTGCCAGCAGCTCCAGGCCGGGGATGGGAAACACTGAAGCTTTCTTT
abundance: NA; v_gene: TRBV6-5; d_gene: NA; j_gene: TRBJ1-2; CDR3aa: CASRLSRGSYGYTF; CDR3nt: TGTGCCAGCAGACTCTCGAGGGGGTCCTATGGCTACACCTTC
abundance: NA; v_gene: TRBV6-2/TRBV6-3; d_gene: NA; j_gene: TRBJ2-2; CDR3aa: CASSYLARNSGELFF; CDR3nt: TGTGCCAGCAGTTATCTAGCCCGAAACTCCGGGGAGCTGTTTTTT
abundance: few; v_gene: TRBV2; d_gene: TRBD2; j_gene: TRBJ2-7; CDR3aa: CASSERGGASYEQYF; CDR3nt: TGTGCCAGCAGTGAACGCGGGGGAGCATCCTACGAGCAGTACTTC
abundance: NA; v_gene: TRBV15; d_gene: NA; j_gene: TRBJ1-6; CDR3aa: CATSSTDSYNSPLHF; CDR3nt: TGTGCCACCAGCAGTACGGACAGCTATAATTCACCCCTCCACTTT
abundance: NA; v_gene: TRBV28; d_gene: NA; j_gene: TRBJ2-7; CDR3aa: CASSIRYEQYF; CDR3nt: TGTGCCAGCAGTATTCGGTACGAGCAGTACTTC
abundance: NA; v_gene: TRBV7-8; d_gene: TRBD1; j_gene: TRBJ2-7; CDR3aa: CASSAPGTGYHEQYF; CDR3nt: TGTGCCAGCAGCGCGCCCGGGACAGGGTACCACGAGCAGTACTTC
abundance: NA; v_gene: TRBV11-3; d_gene: NA; j_gene: TRBJ2-2; CDR3aa: CASSPLAGSVELFF; CDR3nt: TGTGCCAGCAGCCCCCTCGCAGGCTCAGTGGAGCTGTTTTTT
abundance: NA; v_gene: TRBV7-2; d_gene: TRBD1; j_gene: TRBJ1-1; CDR3aa: CASSPGLGQGGTEAFF; CDR3nt: TGTGCCAGCAGCCCCGGATTAGGACAGGGAGGCACTGAAGCTTTCTTT
abundance: NA; v_gene: TRBV7-9; d_gene: NA; j_gene: TRBJ2-1; CDR3aa: CASSLGLRVRGFF; CDR3nt: TGTGCCAGCAGCTTAGGTTTACGGGTTCGGGGGTTCTTC
abundance: NA; v_gene: TRBV25-1; d_gene: NA; j_gene: TRBJ1-1; CDR3aa: CASSELGGWTEAFF; CDR3nt: TGTGCCAGCAGTGAACTGGGAGGGTGGACTGAAGCTTTCTTT
abundance: NA; v_gene: TRBV7-2; d_gene: NA; j_gene: TRBJ1-2; CDR3aa: CASSPDYQGNYGYTF; CDR3nt: TGTGCCAGCAGCCCGGACTATCAGGGAAACTATGGCTACACCTTC
abundance: few; v_gene: TRBV5-1; d_gene: NA; j_gene: TRBJ1-2; CDR3aa: CASSGGTSYGYTF; CDR3nt: TGCGCCAGCAGCGGGGGGACGTCTTATGGCTACACCTTC
abundance: NA; v_gene: TRBV5-1; d_gene: NA; j_gene: TRBJ2-1; CDR3aa: CASSWPSQEQFF; CDR3nt: TGCGCCAGCAGCTGGCCGTCGCAGGAGCAGTTCTTC
abundance: NA; v_gene: TRBV5-8; d_gene: TRBD1; j_gene: TRBJ1-1; CDR3aa: CASSDPLGTGGREAFF; CDR3nt: TGTGCCAGCAGCGACCCCCTCGGGACAGGGGGACGTGAAGCTTTCTTT
abundance: NA; v_gene: TRBV15; d_gene: NA; j_gene: TRBJ2-7; CDR3aa: CATSPGQSYEQYF; CDR3nt: TGTGCCACCAGCCCCGGACAGTCCTACGAGCAGTACTTC
abundance: NA; v_gene: TRBV4-2; d_gene: NA; j_gene: TRBJ1-1; CDR3aa: CASSQDPGWNRAFF; CDR3nt: TGTGCCAGCAGCCAAGATCCGGGTTGGAATCGGGCTTTCTTT
abundance: once; v_gene: TRBV7-2; d_gene: TRBD1; j_gene: TRBJ2-1; CDR3aa: CASSFGTGGFSYNEQFF; CDR3nt: TGTGCCAGCAGCTTCGGGACAGGGGGATTCTCCTACAATGAGCAGTTCTTC
abundance: NA; v_gene: TRBV7-2; d_gene: TRBD2; j_gene: TRBJ2-1; CDR3aa: CASSLTSGEGNEQFF; CDR3nt: TGTGCCAGCAGCTTAACGAGCGGGGAAGGGAATGAGCAGTTCTTC
abundance: NA; v_gene: TRBV27; d_gene: NA; j_gene: TRBJ1-6; CDR3aa: CASSLKYNSPLHF; CDR3nt: TGTGCCAGCAGTCTAAAGTATAATTCACCCCTCCACTTT
abundance: NA; v_gene: TRBV7-2; d_gene: TRBD1; j_gene: TRBJ1-4; CDR3aa: CASSLDRGANEKLFF; CDR3nt: TGTGCCAGCAGCTTAGACAGGGGGGCTAATGAAAAACTGTTTTTT